Listed below are T cell receptor beta chains from one sample, sequenced in a study of identical twins. MiXCR, run by TCRdb on the 5' RACE reads, gives a single entry per CDR3 protein. The table includes more than 1.5 million distinct CDR3 sequences, under 35% detected once. Sequenced sample: cord blood. The receptors derive from a newborn girl in good health. CDR3s leave out the opening cysteine and the closing phenylalanine or tryptophan. Fields, in order: J gene, clone size, V gene, CDR3 protein. Size tells how often a clone was seen (once, few, many) or the class of an expanded clone, and some rows leave it out.

TRBJ1-2	.	TRBV6-2/TRBV6-3	ASSDSIGGYT
TRBJ2-1	many	TRBV7-2	ASSLFTQGYNEQF
TRBJ1-1	.	TRBV5-1	ATGPGGNTEAF
TRBJ2-1	many	TRBV4-1	ASRPPGSSYNEQF
TRBJ2-1	.	TRBV7-2	ASSLVVLAGGNEQC
TRBJ2-1	.	TRBV29-1	SVEGASGGYNEQF
TRBJ1-2	few	TRBV5-1	ASSLGQGGLGYT
TRBJ2-1	.	TRBV10-3	AISLQGGNEQF
TRBJ2-7	.	TRBV28	ASSPNWDRGYEQY
TRBJ1-3	.	TRBV4-1	ASSLGTGAGNTIY
TRBJ2-7	.	TRBV2	ASKNRESSYELY
TRBJ2-1	few	TRBV4-2	ASSQAYPALGGEQF
TRBJ1-4	.	TRBV7-9	ASSFDGGNEKLF
TRBJ1-3	.	TRBV7-8	ASSRRARAGNTIY
TRBJ2-7	few	TRBV28	ASSFGRRIALLGRDYEQY
TRBJ1-2	.	TRBV3-1	ASSQSPIYGYT
TRBJ2-1	few	TRBV6-2/TRBV6-3	ASSFGQPRYNEQF
TRBJ1-1	.	TRBV6-2/TRBV6-3	ASSTITGGTEAF
TRBJ2-3	.	TRBV7-6	ASSLIRRGDTQY
TRBJ2-7	.	TRBV3-1	ASSQLAGGYEQN